This paragraph reports one T cell receptor beta chain. Antigen: not known. At the DNA level, this CDR3 is encoded by other sequences in the same sample as well. J lost 7 bases, V lost 6 bases, and 7 bases had no gene match. Germline lookup yields CDR1 MDHEN and CDR2 SYDVKM. CDR3 length equals 13 residues. The sample comes from a study of graft-versus-host responses after intestinal transplantation. TCRdb keeps only in-frame clones here, not all; method: immunoSEQ multiplex PCR. Of some 110,000 clones listed, 90% are singletons. The sequencing here drew on unstimulated CD4+ T cells sorted from spleen or lymph node cells, taken before intestinal transplant. The chain combines TRBV28 with TRBJ2-7; 9 bases map to TRBD1. This TCR was recovered from a human donor who received an intestinal transplant. CDR3 DNA: TGTGCCAGCAGAGGGACAGGGCCTTGGGAGCAGTACTTC. It encodes CASRGTGPWEQYF.